This entry lists 14 T cell receptor beta chains sequenced from one sample in a study of cytomegalovirus exposure and HLA in healthy donors. The PCR ran on 60 Vbeta and 13 Jbeta primers. Repertoires were generated with immunoSEQ multiplex PCR, while TCRdb's copy carries only in-frame clones and drops some. This table has 77,000 or so clones, over 70% appearing once. Source material: PBMCs. The receptors come from a woman aged 35 to 49 in good health and CMV-seronegative.

The rearrangement joins TRBV5-6 to TRBJ2-2; a possible D gene is TRBD2 (7 bases). With 1 base removed from V and 4 bases from J, the gap between germline ends came to 11 bases. Per the germline V gene, CDR1 is SGHDT and CDR2 is YYEEEE. This CDR3 region has 15 residues. The CDR3 is CASSLSRGLTGELFF. The CDR3 coding sequence is TGTGCCAGCAGCTTGTCGCGGGGGCTCACCGGGGAGCTGTTTTTT.

The V gene is TRBV13, the J gene TRBJ2-7; D gene ambiguous. The CDR3 sequence is 11 residues long. V shed 4 bases and J shed 5 bases, with 6 bases lying between them. Per germline, CDR1 PRHDT and CDR2 FYEKMQ (reference sequence). The CDR3 sequence: CASSSQNEQYF. The CDR3 bases are TGTGCCAGCAGCTCCCAAAACGAGCAGTACTTC.

This clone was detected a few times. This sequence joins TRBV5-1 and TRBJ2-5; 10 bases map to TRBD1. CDR3 length: 14 amino acids. Germline V CDR1 and CDR2: SGHRS, YFSETQ. Trimming removed 3 bases from V and 3 bases from J; junction bases left unmatched: 2. The CDR3 nucleotides are TGCGCCAGCAGCTCCGGGACAGGGGAAGAGACCCAGTACTTC. Its protein product is CASSSGTGEETQYF.

V and J are TRBV29-1 and TRBJ2-7; 12 bases line up with TRBD1. The germline V gene encodes CDR1 SQVTM and CDR2 ANQGSEA. Losses at the gene ends were 5 bases for V and 6 bases for J; bases not matched to a gene: 8. The CDR3 totals 14 residues. CDR3 sequence: CSVNPGTGGSEQYF. For the CDR3, the DNA is TGCAGCGTTAACCCCGGGACAGGGGGCTCCGAGCAGTACTTC.

The chain joins TRBV27 to TRBJ1-1; D not resolved. The CDR3 contains 13 residues. V lost 3 bases, J lost 1 base, and 6 bases lay in between. Germline V gene sequence: CDR1 MNHEY, CDR2 SMNVEV (reference sequence). The CDR3 loop reads CASSLSWNTEAFF. The DNA for the CDR3 is TGTGCCAGCAGTTTGTCCTGGAACACTGAAGCTTTCTTT.

This sequence joins TRBV5-1 and TRBJ1-4; the match to TRBD1 covers 8 bases. Germline CDR1 reads SGHRS; CDR2 reads YFSETQ. The trim removed 3 bases at V and 7 bases at J, leaving 8 bases unmatched. The CDR3 spans 15 residues. Written as DNA, the CDR3 is TGCGCCAGCAGCTCGACAGGGGCCCTTAGTGAAAAACTGTTTTTT. Translating it yields CASSSTGALSEKLFF.

The gene calls are TRBV5-1 and TRBJ2-2; the D is unclear. The CDR3 spans 14 residues. V was pared by 0 bases and J by 1 base, with 4 bases between. Germline V lookup: CDR1 SGHRS, CDR2 YFSETQ. The CDR3 here is CASSLALNTGELFF. The CDR3 DNA reads as TGCGCCAGCAGCTTGGCCTTGAACACCGGGGAGCTGTTTTTT.

This rearrangement joins TRBV7-9 to TRBJ2-1; 9 bases fit TRBD2. V was pared by 6 bases and J by 8 bases, with 11 bases of the junction left unmatched. The CDR3 has 15 residues. Germline loops: CDR1 SEHNR, CDR2 FQNEAQ (reference sequence). CDR3 nucleotide sequence: TGTGCCAGCAGGGAAGAGGCTAGCGGGGTCTATGAGCAGTTCTTC. Translating it yields CASREEASGVYEQFF.

This clone was detected a few times. The DNA of the CDR3 is TGTGCCAGCACGCCGGGACTAGTAGGCAATGAGCAGTTCTTC. Its translation is CASTPGLVGNEQFF. The rearrangement joins TRBV11-1 to TRBJ2-1; 8 positions agree with TRBD2. This CDR3 comprises 14 residues. Per the germline V gene, CDR1 is SGHAT and CDR2 is FQDESV (reference sequence). V gave up 7 bases and J gave up 6 bases; unmatched junction bases: 8.

The chain joins TRBV4-2 to TRBJ1-1; no clear D. Germline V CDR1 and CDR2: LGHNA, YNFKEQ. Trimming took 1 base from V and 0 from J, leaving 6 bases between them. This CDR3 has 14 residues. CDR3 residues: CASSQALMNTEAFF. The CDR3 DNA follows: TGTGCCAGCAGCCAAGCCCTTATGAACACTGAAGCTTTCTTT.

The V call is TRBV27, the J call TRBJ2-1; TRBD1 is a possible D gene (6 bases). The CDR3 extends over 14 amino acids. CDR1 and CDR2 (germline): MNHEY, SMNVEV (reference sequence). Trimming stripped 3 bases from V and 5 bases from J, with 11 bases between. In DNA, the CDR3 is TGTGCCAGCAGTTTTGGGACAACCCACAATGAGCAGTTCTTC. This gives the protein CASSFGTTHNEQFF.

This rearrangement joins TRBV7-9 to TRBJ1-6; tentatively, D is TRBD1 (5 bases). This CDR3 contains 14 residues. Trimming removed 3 bases at V and 7 bases at J, with 10 bases between. Germline V gives CDR1 SEHNR, CDR2 FQNEAQ (reference sequence). The chain's CDR3 is CASSLDIGNSPLHF. The CDR3 coding sequence is TGTGCCAGCAGCTTGGACATAGGAAATTCACCCCTCCACTTT.

CDR3 residues: CASSVESRGPQHF. CDR3 nucleotides: TGTGCCAGCAGCGTAGAGAGTCGAGGGCCCCAGCATTTT. The rearrangement joins TRBV9 to TRBJ1-5; D unresolved. Deletions cut 0 bases from V and 9 bases from J, with 10 bases between. The CDR3 length is 13 residues. Germline values: CDR1 SGDLS, CDR2 YYNGEE. The whole variable domain, remainder taken from reference TRBV9 and TRBJ1-5, is DSGVTQTPKHLITATGQRVTLRCSPRSGDLSVYWYQQSLDQGLQFLIQYYNGEERAKGNILERFSAQQFPDLHSELNLSSLELGDSALYFCASSVESRGPQHFGDGTRLSIL.

The chain is built from TRBV5-5 and TRBJ2-2, with D possibly being TRBD2 (6 bases). The CDR3 is made up of 18 amino acids. Trimming shortened V by 3 bases and J by 0 bases, and 18 bases separated the two germline ends. Germline V gives CDR1 SGHKS, CDR2 YYEKEE (reference sequence). The CDR3, as DNA: TGTGCCAGCAGCTCTCTTGGTGGGGGGATACCGAACACCGGGGAGCTGTTTTTT. Its protein is CASSSLGGGIPNTGELFF. The full variable domain, rest sourced from reference TRBV5-5 and TRBJ2-2, is DAGVTQSPTHLIKTRGQQVTLRCSPISGHKSVSWYQQVLGQGPQFIFQYYEKEERGRGNFPDRFSARQFPNYSSELNVNALLLGDSALYLCASSSLGGGIPNTGELFFGEGSRLTVL.